The present entry profiles one T cell receptor (beta chain) with its context. CDR3 length equals 14 residues. Germline CDR1 and CDR2: SEHNR and FQNEAQ (reference sequence). Trimming took off 5 bases at V and 6 bases at J, with 16 bases between the two ends. How the authors handled the data: How many nucleated cells were present was estimated from reference gene primer amplification. Produced via immunoSEQ multiplex PCR; TCRdb's table is partial and in-frame only. The D gene and trimming were derived from the DNA, and the V and J assignments and clone size from that table. This table has 150,000 to 200,000 clones, 86% appearing once. This entry comes from a study of blood T cell repertoires in COVID-19. Study at large: Spain, Italy and the United States supplied samples that represented acute and convalescent COVID-19. PBMCs, B-cell-depleted T cells, or T cells were the source of the cDNA or gDNA that made up the material.

The sample taken for sequencing was peripheral blood. The receptor was isolated from a man in his sixties with acute or convalescent COVID-19. The V gene is TRBV7-9, the J gene TRBJ1-1, with D maybe TRBD1 (6 bases). The CDR3 loop is CASSGRQAQAEAFF. As DNA, the CDR3 is TGTGCCAGCAGCGGCCGACAGGCCCAGGCTGAAGCTTTCTTT.